The clone carrying this T cell receptor beta chain was counted many times. TCRdb processed the 5' RACE reads anew with MiXCR; each CDR3 protein has one entry. The repertoire holds about 55,000 distinct CDR3 sequences, with 4% as singletons. CDR3 length: 13 residues. The V and J ends lost 5 bases and 9 bases respectively, with 17 bases between them. Germline assignment: CDR1 DFQATT and CDR2 SNEGSKA (reference sequence). The sample comes from a study of neurological immune-mediated disorders. J is TRBJ2-1 and V is TRBV20-1; D is unclear. The TCR sequence derives from a woman aged 40-49 years with multiple sclerosis. The specimen sequenced was CD4+ T cells from blood. CDR3: CSAPGPGTTEQFF. CDR3 DNA sequence: TGCAGTGCTCCCGGACCCGGTACAACTGAGCAGTTCTTC.